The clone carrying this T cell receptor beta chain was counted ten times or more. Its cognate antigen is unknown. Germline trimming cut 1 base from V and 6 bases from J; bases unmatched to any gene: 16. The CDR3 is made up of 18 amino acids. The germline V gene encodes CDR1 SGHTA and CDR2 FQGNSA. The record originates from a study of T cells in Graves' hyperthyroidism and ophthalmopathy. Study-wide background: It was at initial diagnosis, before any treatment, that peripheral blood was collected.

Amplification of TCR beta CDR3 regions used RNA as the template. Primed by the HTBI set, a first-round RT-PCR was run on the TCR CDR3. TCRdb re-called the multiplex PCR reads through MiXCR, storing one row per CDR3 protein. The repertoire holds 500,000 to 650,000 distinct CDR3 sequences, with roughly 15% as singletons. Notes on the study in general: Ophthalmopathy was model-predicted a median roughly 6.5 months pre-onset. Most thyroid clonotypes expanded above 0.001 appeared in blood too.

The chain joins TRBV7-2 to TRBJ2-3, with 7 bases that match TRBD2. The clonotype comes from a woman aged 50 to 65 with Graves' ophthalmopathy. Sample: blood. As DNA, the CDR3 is TGTGCCAGCAGCTTAGTGAGTTCGTCTGCGGGAGAAGAGGATACGCAGTATTTT. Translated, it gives CASSLVSSSAGEEDTQYF. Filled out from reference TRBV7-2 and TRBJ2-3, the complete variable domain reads GAGVSQSPSNKVTEKGKDVELRCDPISGHTALYWYRQSLGQGLEFLIYFQGNSAPDKSGLPSDRFSAERTGGSVSTLTIQRTQQEDSAVYLCASSLVSSSAGEEDTQYFGPGTRLTVL.